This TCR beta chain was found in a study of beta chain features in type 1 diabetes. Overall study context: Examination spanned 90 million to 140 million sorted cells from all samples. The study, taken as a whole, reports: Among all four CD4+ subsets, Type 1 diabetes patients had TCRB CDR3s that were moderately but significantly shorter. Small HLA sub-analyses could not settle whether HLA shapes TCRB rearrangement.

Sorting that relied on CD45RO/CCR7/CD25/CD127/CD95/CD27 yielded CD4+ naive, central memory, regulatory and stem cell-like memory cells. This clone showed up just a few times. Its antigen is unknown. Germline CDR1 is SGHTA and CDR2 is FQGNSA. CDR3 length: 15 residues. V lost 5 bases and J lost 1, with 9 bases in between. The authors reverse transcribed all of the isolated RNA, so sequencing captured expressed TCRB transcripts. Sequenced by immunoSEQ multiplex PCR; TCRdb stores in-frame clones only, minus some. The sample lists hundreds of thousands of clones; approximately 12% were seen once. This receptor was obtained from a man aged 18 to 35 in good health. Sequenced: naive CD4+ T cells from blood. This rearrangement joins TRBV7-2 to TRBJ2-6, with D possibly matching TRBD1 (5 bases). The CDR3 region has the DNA TGTGCCAGCAGCAAACAGGCATCTGGGGCCAACGTCCTGACTTTC. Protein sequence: CASSKQASGANVLTF.